These T cell receptor beta chains were read from a single sample in a study of radiotherapy plus CTLA-4 blockade in lung cancer. The table came from immunoSEQ multiplex PCR; TCRdb's copy has only in-frame clones and leaves some out. Of 20,000 or so clones in the sample, 86% were seen once. This material consisted of peripheral blood, taken from a patient treated with radiotherapy plus ipilimumab. The receptors here all came from a human donor with non-small cell lung cancer whose response to radiotherapy plus ipilimumab could not be evaluated. CDR3s include the opening cysteine and the closing phenylalanine or tryptophan. A D gene is named only where the DNA matches it firmly. Only some rows state a clone size, as once, few, many or a class for expanded clones.

>TRBV5-1|TRBJ2-7|TRBD1|NA
CASSLVTGSSYEQYF
TGCGCCAGCAGCTTGGTGACAGGGTCCTCCTACGAGCAGTACTTC
>TRBV19|TRBJ2-3|NA|NA
CASSIDGRGASTDTQYF
TGTGCCAGTAGTATAGATGGAAGGGGTGCCAGCACAGATACGCAGTATTTT
>TRBV4-3|TRBJ1-1|TRBD1|NA
CASSQDLGGRNTEAFF
TGCGCCAGCAGCCAAGATTTAGGGGGCCGTAACACTGAAGCTTTCTTT
>TRBV4-1|TRBJ2-7|TRBD2|NA
CASSWTSGDFYEQYF
TGCGCCAGCAGCTGGACTAGCGGGGACTTCTACGAGCAGTACTTC
>TRBV2|TRBJ2-2|TRBD2|NA
CASIGKRGSNTGELFF
TGTGCCAGCATTGGGAAGCGGGGGTCGAACACCGGGGAGCTGTTTTTT
>TRBV7-2|TRBJ2-7|NA|NA
CASSSPAGTTYEQYF
TGTGCCAGCAGCTCGCCCGCCGGGACAACGTACGAGCAGTACTTC
>TRBV15|TRBJ1-1|NA|NA
CATSRDRGAGAFF
TGTGCCACCAGCAGAGATAGAGGTGCGGGAGCTTTCTTT
>TRBV27|TRBJ2-3|TRBD1|NA
CASSLSQGASTDTQYF
TGTGCCAGCAGTTTATCCCAGGGGGCGTCCACAGATACGCAGTATTTT
>TRBV7-9|TRBJ1-2|NA|NA
CASSPPEGHYGYTF
TGTGCCAGCAGCCCTCCGGAGGGTCATTATGGCTACACCTTC
>TRBV28|TRBJ2-1|NA|NA
CASSLQGLGYNEQFF
TGTGCCAGCAGCTTACAGGGTTTGGGGTACAATGAGCAGTTCTTC
>TRBV19|TRBJ2-7|NA|NA
CASSPGNYEQYF
TGTGCCAGTAGTCCGGGAAACTACGAGCAGTACTTC
>TRBV28|TRBJ2-7|NA|NA
CASRLPNLYEQYF
TGTGCCAGCAGACTTCCTAATTTGTACGAGCAGTACTTC
>TRBV2|TRBJ1-2|TRBD1|NA
CASRKTGVWGYTF
TGTGCCAGCAGAAAAACAGGGGTATGGGGCTACACCTTC
>TRBV19|TRBJ1-1|NA|NA
CASSPWGVEAFF
TGTGCCAGTAGTCCATGGGGCGTGGAAGCTTTCTTT
>TRBV18|TRBJ2-2|NA|NA
CASSPPLLRELFF
TGTGCCAGCTCACCACCACTCCTAAGGGAGCTGTTTTTT
>TRBV7-2|TRBJ2-1|TRBD1|once
CASSSTGEQFF
TGTGCCAGCAGCTCGACAGGGGAGCAGTTCTTC
>TRBV6-1|TRBJ2-1|NA|NA
CASSEASQSRSEQFF
TGTGCCAGCAGTGAAGCGAGTCAATCCAGGTCTGAGCAGTTCTTC
>TRBV4-2|TRBJ2-1|TRBD2|NA
CASSQDLTGGSYNEQFF
TGTGCCAGCAGCCAAGATCTGACGGGGGGATCCTACAATGAGCAGTTCTTC
>TRBV19|TRBJ2-2|NA|NA
CATGGVRNTGELFF
TGTGCCACGGGCGGGGTTAGGAACACCGGGGAGCTGTTTTTT
>TRBV5-1|TRBJ1-4|NA|NA
CASSTGHSLNEKLFF
TGCGCCAGCAGCACCGGACACAGTTTAAATGAAAAACTGTTTTTT
>TRBV28|TRBJ2-3|NA|NA
CASSPLIGFLTTDTQYF
TGTGCCAGCAGCCCCCTTATCGGGTTTCTGACCACAGATACGCAGTATTTT
>TRBV4-1|TRBJ1-2|NA|NA
CASSQAGGQQVYGYTF
TGCGCCAGCAGCCAAGCCGGCGGTCAACAGGTCTATGGCTACACCTTC
>TRBV7-9|TRBJ1-1|NA|NA
CASSLAQGTYTEAFF
TGTGCCAGCAGCTTAGCACAGGGTACTTACACTGAAGCTTTCTTT
>TRBV18|TRBJ1-6|NA|NA
CASWGGHYSPLHF
TGTGCCTCCTGGGGGGGACACTATTCACCCCTCCACTTT
>TRBV10-1|TRBJ2-1|TRBD1|NA
CASSGTGGQFF
TGCGCCAGCAGTGGGACAGGGGGGCAGTTCTTC
>TRBV7-2|TRBJ2-5|TRBD2|NA
CASSLAPPGGGETQYF
TGTGCCAGCAGCTTAGCTCCCCCGGGGGGAGGAGAGACCCAGTACTTC
>TRBV2|TRBJ1-5|NA|NA
CASMKGVGQPQHF
TGTGCCAGCATGAAAGGGGTCGGTCAGCCCCAGCATTTT
>TRBV7-8|TRBJ2-7|NA|medium-sized
CASSPGQGGYEQYF
TGTGCCAGCAGCCCTGGGCAGGGGGGCTACGAGCAGTACTTC
>TRBV2|TRBJ2-7|NA|NA
CASSDQDSLVDEQYF
TGTGCCAGCAGTGACCAGGACTCCCTCGTCGACGAGCAGTACTTC
>TRBV27|TRBJ2-7|NA|few
CASRRGTQGNYEQYF
TGTGCCAGCAGGAGAGGGACACAAGGAAACTACGAGCAGTACTTC
>TRBV18|TRBJ2-7|NA|NA
CASSQTGRVDYEQYF
TGTGCCAGCTCACAAACAGGGAGGGTGGACTACGAGCAGTACTTC
>TRBV6-6|TRBJ1-4|TRBD1|NA
CASSYLGGANEKLFF
TGTGCCAGCAGTTACTTAGGGGGCGCTAATGAAAAACTGTTTTTT
>TRBV15|TRBJ2-2|NA|once
CATTSDKGGNTGELFF
TGTGCCACCACGAGTGATAAAGGAGGGAACACCGGGGAGCTGTTTTTT